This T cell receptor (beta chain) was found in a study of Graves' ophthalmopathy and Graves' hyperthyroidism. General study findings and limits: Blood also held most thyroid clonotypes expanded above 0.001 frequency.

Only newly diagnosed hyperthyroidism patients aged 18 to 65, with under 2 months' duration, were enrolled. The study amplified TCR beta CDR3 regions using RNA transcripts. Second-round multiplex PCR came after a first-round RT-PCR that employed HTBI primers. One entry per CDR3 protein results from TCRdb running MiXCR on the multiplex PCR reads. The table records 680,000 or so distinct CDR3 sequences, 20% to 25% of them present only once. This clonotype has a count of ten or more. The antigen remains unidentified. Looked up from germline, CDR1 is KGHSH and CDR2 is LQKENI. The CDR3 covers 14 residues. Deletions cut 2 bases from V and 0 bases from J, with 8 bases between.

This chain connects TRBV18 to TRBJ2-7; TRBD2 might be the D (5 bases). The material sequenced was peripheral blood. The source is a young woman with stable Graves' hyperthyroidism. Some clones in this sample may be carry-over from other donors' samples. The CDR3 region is CASSPTGTSYEQYF. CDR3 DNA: TGTGCCAGCTCACCAACGGGAACCTCCTACGAGCAGTACTTC.